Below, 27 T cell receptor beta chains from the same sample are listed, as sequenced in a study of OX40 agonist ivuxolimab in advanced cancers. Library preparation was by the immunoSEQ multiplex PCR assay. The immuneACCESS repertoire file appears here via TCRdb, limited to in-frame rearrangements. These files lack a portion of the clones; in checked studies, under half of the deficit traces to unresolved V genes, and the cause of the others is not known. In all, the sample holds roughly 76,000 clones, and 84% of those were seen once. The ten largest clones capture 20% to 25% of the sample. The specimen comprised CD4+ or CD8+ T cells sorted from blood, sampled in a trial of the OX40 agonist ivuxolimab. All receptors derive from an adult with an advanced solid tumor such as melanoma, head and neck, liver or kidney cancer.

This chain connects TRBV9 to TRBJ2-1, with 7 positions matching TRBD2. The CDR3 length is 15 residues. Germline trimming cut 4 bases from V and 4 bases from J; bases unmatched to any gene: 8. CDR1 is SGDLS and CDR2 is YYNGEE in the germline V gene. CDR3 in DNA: TGTGCCAGCAGCTTAAGCGGGGATTTGTACAATGAGCAGTTCTTC. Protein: CASSLSGDLYNEQFF.

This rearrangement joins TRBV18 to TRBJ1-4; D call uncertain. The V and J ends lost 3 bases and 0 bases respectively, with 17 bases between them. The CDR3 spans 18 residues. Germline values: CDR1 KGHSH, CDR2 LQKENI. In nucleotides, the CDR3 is TGTGCCAGCTCACCTCAACTACTGGACGGGACAACTAATGAAAAACTGTTTTTT. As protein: CASSPQLLDGTTNEKLFF.

The CDR3 spells CASSTPMGWANEKLFF. DNA of the CDR3: TGTGCCAGTAGTACCCCAATGGGGTGGGCTAATGAAAAACTGTTTTTT. The rearrangement links TRBV19 to TRBJ1-4; D unresolved. Between the trimmed V and J ends, which lost 4 bases and 3 bases, there was a span of 15 bases. Germline lookup yields CDR1 LNHDA and CDR2 SQIVND (reference sequence). The CDR3 runs 16 residues.

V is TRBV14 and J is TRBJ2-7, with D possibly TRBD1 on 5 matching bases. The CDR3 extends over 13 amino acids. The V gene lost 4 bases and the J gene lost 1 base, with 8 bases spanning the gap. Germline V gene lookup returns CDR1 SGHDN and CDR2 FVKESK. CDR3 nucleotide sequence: TGTGCCAGCAGCCGAGGACATTCCTACGAGCAGTACTTC. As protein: CASSRGHSYEQYF.

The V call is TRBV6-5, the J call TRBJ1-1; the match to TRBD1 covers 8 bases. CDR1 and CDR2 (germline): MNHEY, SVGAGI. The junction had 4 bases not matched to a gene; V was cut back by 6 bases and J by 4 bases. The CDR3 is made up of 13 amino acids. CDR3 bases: TGTGCCAGCAGAAACGACAGGGGCACTGAAGCTTTCTTT. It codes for CASRNDRGTEAFF.

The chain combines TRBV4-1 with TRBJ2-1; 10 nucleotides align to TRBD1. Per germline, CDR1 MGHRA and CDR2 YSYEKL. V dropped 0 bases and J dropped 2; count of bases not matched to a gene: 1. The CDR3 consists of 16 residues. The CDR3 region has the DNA TGCGCCAGCAGCCAAGATGGGACAGGGGCCTACAATGAGCAGTTCTTC. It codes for CASSQDGTGAYNEQFF.

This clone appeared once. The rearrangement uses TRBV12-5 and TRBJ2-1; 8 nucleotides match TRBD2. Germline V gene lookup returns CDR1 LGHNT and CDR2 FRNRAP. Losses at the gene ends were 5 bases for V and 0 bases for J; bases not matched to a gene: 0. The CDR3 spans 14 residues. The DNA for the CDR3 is TGTGCTAGTGGTAGCGGGAGCTCCTACAATGAGCAGTTCTTC. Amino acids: CASGSGSSYNEQFF.

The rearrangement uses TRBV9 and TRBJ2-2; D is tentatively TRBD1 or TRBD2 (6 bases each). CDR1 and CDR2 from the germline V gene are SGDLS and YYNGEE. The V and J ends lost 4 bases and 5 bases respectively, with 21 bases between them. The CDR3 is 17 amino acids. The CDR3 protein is CASSPRDFPQGTGELFF. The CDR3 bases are TGTGCCAGCAGCCCCCGGGACTTTCCCCAGGGGACCGGGGAGCTGTTTTTT. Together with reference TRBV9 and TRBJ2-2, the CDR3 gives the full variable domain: DSGVTQTPKHLITATGQRVTLRCSPRSGDLSVYWYQQSLDQGLQFLIQYYNGEERAKGNILERFSAQQFPDLHSELNLSSLELGDSALYFCASSPRDFPQGTGELFFGEGSRLTVL.

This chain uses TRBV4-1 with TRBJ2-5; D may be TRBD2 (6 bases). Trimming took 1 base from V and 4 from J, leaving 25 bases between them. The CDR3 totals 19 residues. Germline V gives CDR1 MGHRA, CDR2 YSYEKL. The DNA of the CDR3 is TGCGCCAGCAGCCAAGCCCCGGATCTGACTAGTTTGGTGCGAGAGACCCAGTACTTC. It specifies CASSQAPDLTSLVRETQYF.

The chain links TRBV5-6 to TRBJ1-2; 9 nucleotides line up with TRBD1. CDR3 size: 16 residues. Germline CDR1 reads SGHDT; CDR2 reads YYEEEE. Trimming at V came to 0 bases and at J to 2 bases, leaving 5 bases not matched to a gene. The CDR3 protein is CASSLGTGAPNYGYTF. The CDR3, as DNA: TGTGCCAGCAGCTTGGGGACAGGGGCTCCGAACTATGGCTACACCTTC.

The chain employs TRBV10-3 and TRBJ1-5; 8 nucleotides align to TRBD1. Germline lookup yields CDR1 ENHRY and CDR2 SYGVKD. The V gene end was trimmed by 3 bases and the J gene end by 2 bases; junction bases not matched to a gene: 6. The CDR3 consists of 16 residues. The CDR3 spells CAISESGQGGNQPQHF. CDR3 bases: TGTGCCATCAGTGAATCCGGACAGGGAGGCAATCAGCCCCAGCATTTT.

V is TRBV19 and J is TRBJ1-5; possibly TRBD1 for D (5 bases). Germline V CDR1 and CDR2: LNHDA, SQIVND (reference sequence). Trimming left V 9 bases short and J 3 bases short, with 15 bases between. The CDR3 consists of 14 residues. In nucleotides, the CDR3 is TGTGCCAGCCAACTCAGGGATCTCAATCAGCCCCAGCATTTT. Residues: CASQLRDLNQPQHF. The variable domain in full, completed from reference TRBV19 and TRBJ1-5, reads DGGITQSPKYLFRKEGQNVTLSCEQNLNHDAMYWYRQDPGQGLRLIYYSQIVNDFQKGDIAEGYSVSREKKESFPLTVTSAQKNPTAFYLCASQLRDLNQPQHFGDGTRLSIL.

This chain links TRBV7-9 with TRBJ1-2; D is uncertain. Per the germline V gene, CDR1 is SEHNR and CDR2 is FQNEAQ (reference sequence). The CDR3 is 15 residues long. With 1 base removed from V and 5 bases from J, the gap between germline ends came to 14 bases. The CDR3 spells CASSLDLSDPYGYTF. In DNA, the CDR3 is TGTGCCAGCAGCTTAGATTTGTCAGACCCTTATGGCTACACCTTC.

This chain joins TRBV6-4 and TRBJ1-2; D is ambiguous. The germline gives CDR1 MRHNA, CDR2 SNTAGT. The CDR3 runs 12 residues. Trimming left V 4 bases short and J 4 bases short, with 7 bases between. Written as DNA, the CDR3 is TGTGCCAGCAGTGGAGAAGGCTATGGCTACACCTTC. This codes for CASSGEGYGYTF.

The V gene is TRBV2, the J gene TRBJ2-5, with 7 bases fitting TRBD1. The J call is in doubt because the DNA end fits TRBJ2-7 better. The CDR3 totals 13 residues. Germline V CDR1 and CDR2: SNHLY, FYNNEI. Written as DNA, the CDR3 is TGTGCCAGCAGTGAAAGGGGGCCCTACGAGCAGTACTTC. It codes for CASSERGPYEQYF.

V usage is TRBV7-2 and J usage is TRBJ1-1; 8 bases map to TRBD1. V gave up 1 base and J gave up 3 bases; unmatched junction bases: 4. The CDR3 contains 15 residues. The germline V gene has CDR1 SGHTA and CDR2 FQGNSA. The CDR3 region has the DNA TGTGCCAGCAGCTTAGGCAGGGGGCGGGACACTGAAGCTTTCTTT. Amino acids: CASSLGRGRDTEAFF.

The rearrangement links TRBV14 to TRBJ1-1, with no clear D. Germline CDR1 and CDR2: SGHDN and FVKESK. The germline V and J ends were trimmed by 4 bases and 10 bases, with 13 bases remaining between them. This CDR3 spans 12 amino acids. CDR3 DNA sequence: TGTGCCAGCAGCCGGTTCGAAGGGTCAGCTTTCTTT. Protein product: CASSRFEGSAFF.

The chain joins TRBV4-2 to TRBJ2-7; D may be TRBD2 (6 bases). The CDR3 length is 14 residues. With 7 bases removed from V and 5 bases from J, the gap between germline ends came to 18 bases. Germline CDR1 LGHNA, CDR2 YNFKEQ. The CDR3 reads CASKPAGGSNEQYF. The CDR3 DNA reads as TGTGCCAGCAAACCCGCCGGGGGTTCGAACGAGCAGTACTTC.

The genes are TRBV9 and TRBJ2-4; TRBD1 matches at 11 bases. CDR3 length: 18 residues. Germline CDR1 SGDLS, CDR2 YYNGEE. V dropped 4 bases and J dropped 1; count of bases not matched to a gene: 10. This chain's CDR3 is CASSSPGTGGLAKNIQYF. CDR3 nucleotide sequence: TGTGCCAGCAGCAGCCCCGGGACAGGGGGTTTGGCCAAAAACATTCAGTACTTC.

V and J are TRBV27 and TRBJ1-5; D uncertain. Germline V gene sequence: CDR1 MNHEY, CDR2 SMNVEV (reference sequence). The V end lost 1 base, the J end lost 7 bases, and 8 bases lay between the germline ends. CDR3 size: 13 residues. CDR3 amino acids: CASSLFVGQPQHF. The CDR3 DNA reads TGTGCCAGCAGTTTATTCGTGGGACAGCCCCAGCATTTT.

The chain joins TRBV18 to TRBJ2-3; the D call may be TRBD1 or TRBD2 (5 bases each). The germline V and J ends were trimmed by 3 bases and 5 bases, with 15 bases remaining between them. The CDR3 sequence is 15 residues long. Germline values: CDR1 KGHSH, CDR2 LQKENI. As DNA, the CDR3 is TGTGCCAGCTCACCTCAGGCAGGGAGAAGAGATACGCAGTATTTT. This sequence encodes CASSPQAGRRDTQYF.

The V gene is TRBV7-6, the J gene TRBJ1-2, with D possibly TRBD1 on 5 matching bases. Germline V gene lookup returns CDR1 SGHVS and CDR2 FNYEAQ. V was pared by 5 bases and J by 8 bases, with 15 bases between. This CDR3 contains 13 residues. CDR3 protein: CASSPSRGYGYTF. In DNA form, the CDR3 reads TGTGCCAGCAGCCCCTCTCGGGGGTACGGCTACACCTTC.

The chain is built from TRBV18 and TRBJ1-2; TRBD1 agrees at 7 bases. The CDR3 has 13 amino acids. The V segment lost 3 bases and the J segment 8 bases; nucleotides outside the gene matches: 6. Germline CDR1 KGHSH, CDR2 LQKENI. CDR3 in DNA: TGTGCCAGCTCACCGGGACAGCTGAGCGGCTACACCTTC. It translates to CASSPGQLSGYTF.

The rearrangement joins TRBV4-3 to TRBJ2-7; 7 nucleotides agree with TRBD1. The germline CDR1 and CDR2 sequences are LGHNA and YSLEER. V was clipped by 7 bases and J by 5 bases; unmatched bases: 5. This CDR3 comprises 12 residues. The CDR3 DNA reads TGCGCCAGCACGCCGGACAGGAACGAGCAGTACTTC. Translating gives CASTPDRNEQYF.

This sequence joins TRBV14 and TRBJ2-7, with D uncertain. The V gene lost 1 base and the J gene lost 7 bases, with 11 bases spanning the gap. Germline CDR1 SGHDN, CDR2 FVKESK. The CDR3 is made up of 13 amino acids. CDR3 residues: CASSQVGSGEQYF. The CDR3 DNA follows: TGTGCCAGCAGCCAAGTGGGCTCCGGGGAGCAGTACTTC.

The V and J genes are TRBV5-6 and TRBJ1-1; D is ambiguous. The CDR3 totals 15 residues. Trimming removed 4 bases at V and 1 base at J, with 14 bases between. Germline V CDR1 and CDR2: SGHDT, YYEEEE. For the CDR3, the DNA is TGTGCCAGCAGCGGGGTCCCAGCCGAGAACACTGAAGCTTTCTTT. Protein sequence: CASSGVPAENTEAFF. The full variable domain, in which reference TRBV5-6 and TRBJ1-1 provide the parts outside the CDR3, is DAGVTQSPTHLIKTRGQQVTLRCSPKSGHDTVSWYQQALGQGPQFIFQYYEEEERQRGNFPDRFSGHQFPNYSSELNVNALLLGDSALYLCASSGVPAENTEAFFGQGTRLTVV.

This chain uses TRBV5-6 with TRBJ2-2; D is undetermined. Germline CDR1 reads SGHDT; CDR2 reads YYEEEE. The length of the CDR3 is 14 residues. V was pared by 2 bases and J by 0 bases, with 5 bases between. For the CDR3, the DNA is TGTGCCAGCAGCTTCGGACCGAACACCGGGGAGCTGTTTTTT. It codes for CASSFGPNTGELFF.